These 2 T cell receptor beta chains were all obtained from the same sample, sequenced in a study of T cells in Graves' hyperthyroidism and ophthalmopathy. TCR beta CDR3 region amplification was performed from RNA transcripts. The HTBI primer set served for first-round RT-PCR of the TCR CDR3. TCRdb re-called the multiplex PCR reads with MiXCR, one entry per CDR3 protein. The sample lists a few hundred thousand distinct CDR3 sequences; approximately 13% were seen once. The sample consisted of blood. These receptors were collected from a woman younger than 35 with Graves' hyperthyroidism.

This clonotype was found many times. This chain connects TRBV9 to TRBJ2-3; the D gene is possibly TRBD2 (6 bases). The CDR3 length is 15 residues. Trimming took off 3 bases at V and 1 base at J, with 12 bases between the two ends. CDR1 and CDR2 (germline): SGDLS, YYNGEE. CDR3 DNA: TGTGCCAGCAGCGCCGGGCCGGGAGGCACAGATACGCAGTATTTT. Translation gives CASSAGPGGTDTQYF.

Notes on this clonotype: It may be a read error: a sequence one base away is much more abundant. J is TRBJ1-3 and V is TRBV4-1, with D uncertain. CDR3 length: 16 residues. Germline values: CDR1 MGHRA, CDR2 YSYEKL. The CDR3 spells CANSQDLRSSGNTIYF. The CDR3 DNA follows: TGCGCCAACAGCCAAGATCTACGGAGCTCTGGAAACACCATATATTTT.